One sample yielded the 6 T cell receptor beta chains listed below, sequenced in a study of response to subunit inactivated influenza vaccine. Via MiXCR, TCRdb re-called the RT-PCR reads, giving one row per CDR3 protein. The profile shows 500,000 to 600,000 distinct CDR3 sequences, 7.5% to 8.5% of them singletons. The source material was PBMCs from blood, sampled 23 months after vaccination. The receptors stem from a man aged 45 to 70 who received an inactivated influenza vaccine.

The J gene is TRBJ2-4, the V gene TRBV15; a weak D match, TRBD1 (6 bases). Per the germline V gene, CDR1 is LNHNV and CDR2 is YYDKDF (reference sequence). The CDR3 consists of 17 residues. V dropped 0 bases and J dropped 5 bases, with 17 bases sitting between them. As DNA, the CDR3 is TGTGCCACCAGCAGAGATAATCCAGGGGTCGGCGAAAACATTCAGTACTTC. It translates to CATSRDNPGVGENIQYF.

This clonotype has a count of ten or more. The rearrangement links TRBV20-1 to TRBJ2-7; TRBD1 matches 8 bases. Per germline, CDR1 DFQATT and CDR2 SNEGSKA (reference sequence). J lost 4 bases, V lost 0 bases, and 5 bases had no gene match. This CDR3 comprises 14 residues. CDR3 DNA: TGCAGTGCTAGAGATTCAGGACAGGGTTACGAGCAGTACTTC. Amino acid sequence: CSARDSGQGYEQYF.

The J gene is TRBJ2-7, the V gene TRBV4-3; unclear D gene. Germline V gene sequence: CDR1 LGHNA, CDR2 YSLEER. This CDR3 has 13 amino acids. Trimming left V 1 base short and J 6 bases short, with 10 bases between. The DNA of the CDR3 is TGCGCCAGCAGCCAAGTTCGGATGAGCGAGCAGTACTTC. It codes for CASSQVRMSEQYF.

Here the CDR3 DNA reads TGTGCCAGCAGCGTAGAGGGAGACAGGGCCAATGAGCAGTTCTTC. This codes for CASSVEGDRANEQFF. V and J are TRBV9 and TRBJ2-1; 7 bases are a match to TRBD1. Trimming at V came to 0 bases and at J to 6 bases, leaving 6 bases not matched to a gene. CDR1 and CDR2 from the germline V gene are SGDLS and YYNGEE. The CDR3 loop spans 15 amino acids.

This clonotype has at least ten counts. The CDR3 DNA reads TGCGCCAGCAGCCAAGCCCCCATAGACAGCTCTGGAAACACCATATATTTT. This sequence encodes CASSQAPIDSSGNTIYF. The chain combines TRBV4-3 with TRBJ1-3; maybe TRBD1 (5 bases). The CDR3 length is 17 residues. CDR1 is LGHNA and CDR2 is YSLEER in the germline V gene. V dropped 1 base and J dropped 0 bases, with 13 bases sitting between them.

This clonotype was recorded at least ten times. This chain connects TRBV7-2 to TRBJ2-7; D is perhaps TRBD1 (6 bases). Germline V gene data show CDR1 as SGHTA and CDR2 as FQGNSA. V was pared by 0 bases and J by 4 bases, with 13 bases between. This CDR3 spans 15 amino acids. CDR3 region: CASSLARGQPYEQYF. In DNA form, the CDR3 reads TGTGCCAGCAGCTTAGCGAGGGGACAACCATACGAGCAGTACTTC.